This T cell receptor beta chain was observed in a study (dated by TCRdb to about 2016). Library creation used RT-PCR. Sequencing was performed on an Illumina MiSeq. TCRdb took the public reads, trimmed them with fastp at Q25, ran MiXCR for clone calling and kept in-frame beta chains. A single entry per CDR3 protein holds the most common genes and DNA from its merged rows. This sample comprises around 700,000 distinct CDR3 sequences, approximately 15% of them detected only once. 3% to 4.5% of the sample goes to the ten largest clones. The cysteine opens and the phenylalanine closes a CDR3 of 16 amino acids. Of all the DNA, just the CDR3 is kept, 48 bases in frame from base 1. Unmatched junction bases come to 14, with V trimmed by 4 bases and J by 7 bases. CDR1 DFQATT and CDR2 SNEGSKA were looked up in the germline V gene (reference sequence). The sample holds many counts of this clonotype. What this receptor recognizes is not known. It has no much larger one-base neighbor in the sample; base qualities were not kept.

The clonotype comes from a female donor in good health, serving as a healthy control. Recombination connected TRBV20-1 to TRBJ1-5, with 9 bases matching TRBD1. Input material: memory CD4+ T cells from blood. The DNA sequence is TGCAGTGCTACCACTTCCGGGACAGGGTCGCAGCAGCCCCAGCATTTT. This is translated as CSATTSGTGSQQPQHF.